In this sample, the clone carrying this TCR beta chain turned up many times. TCRdb fed the 5' RACE reads into MiXCR, producing one record per CDR3 protein. The sample has 130,000 or so distinct CDR3 sequences; roughly 7.3% are singletons. The data originate from a study of CD8 T cells in ankylosing spondylitis. The CDR3 totals 16 residues. Losses at the gene ends were 5 bases for V and 6 bases for J; bases not matched to a gene: 13. Sequences were obtained from blood, either unsorted or a sorted T cell fraction (not recorded which). The gene calls are TRBV12-3 or TRBV12-4 and TRBJ2-1, with TRBD1 matching over 7 bases. The clonotype originates from a male donor with ankylosing spondylitis or in good health (not recorded which). CDR3: CASSPPGQVLSNEQFF. CDR3 DNA: TGTGCCAGCAGTCCCCCCGGACAGGTACTAAGCAATGAGCAGTTCTTC.